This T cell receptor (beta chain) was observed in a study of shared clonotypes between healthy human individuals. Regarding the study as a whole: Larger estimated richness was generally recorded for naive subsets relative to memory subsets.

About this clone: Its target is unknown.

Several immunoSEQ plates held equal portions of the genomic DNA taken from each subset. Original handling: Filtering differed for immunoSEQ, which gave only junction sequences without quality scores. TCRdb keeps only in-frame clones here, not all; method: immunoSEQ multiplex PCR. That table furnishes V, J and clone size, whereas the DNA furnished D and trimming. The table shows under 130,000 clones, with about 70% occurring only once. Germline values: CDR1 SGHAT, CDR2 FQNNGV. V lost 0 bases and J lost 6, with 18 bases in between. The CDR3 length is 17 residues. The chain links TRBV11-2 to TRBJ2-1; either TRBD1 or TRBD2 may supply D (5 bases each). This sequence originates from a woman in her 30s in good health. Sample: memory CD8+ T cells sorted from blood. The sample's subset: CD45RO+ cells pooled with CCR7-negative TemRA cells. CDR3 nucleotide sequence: TGTGCCAGCAGCTTAGATCGGTTTGGGGGAGTCCCCAATGAGCAGTTCTTC. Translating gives CASSLDRFGGVPNEQFF.